This T cell receptor beta chain was identified during a study of T cell responses to AZD1222 COVID-19 vaccine. About the study: It was second doses at about 4 or about 12 weeks that were pooled. General observations from the study: In all cases, repertoires were sampled only after the peak T cell response.

On this clone itself: The antigen remains unidentified.

Assay: immunoSEQ multiplex PCR; the TCRdb copy retains only in-frame clones and omits some. The sample yields about 100,000 clones, approximately 91% seen once. The CDR3 extends over 14 amino acids. Trimming cost V 4 bases and J 1 base, with 9 bases left between them. Per the germline V gene, CDR1 is LNHDA and CDR2 is SQIVND (reference sequence). This sequence was found in an adult in good health. This specimen consisted of peripheral blood, obtained on day 0 of AZD1222 vaccination. The chain uses TRBV19 and TRBJ2-3; D is ambiguous. The CDR3: CASSTTGRTDTQYF. CDR3 DNA sequence: TGTGCCAGTAGTACAACTGGGCGCACAGATACGCAGTATTTT. The full variable domain, with the rest looked up from reference TRBV19 and TRBJ2-3, is DGGITQSPKYLFRKEGQNVTLSCEQNLNHDAMYWYRQDPGQGLRLIYYSQIVNDFQKGDIAEGYSVSREKKESFPLTVTSAQKNPTAFYLCASSTTGRTDTQYFGPGTRLTVL.